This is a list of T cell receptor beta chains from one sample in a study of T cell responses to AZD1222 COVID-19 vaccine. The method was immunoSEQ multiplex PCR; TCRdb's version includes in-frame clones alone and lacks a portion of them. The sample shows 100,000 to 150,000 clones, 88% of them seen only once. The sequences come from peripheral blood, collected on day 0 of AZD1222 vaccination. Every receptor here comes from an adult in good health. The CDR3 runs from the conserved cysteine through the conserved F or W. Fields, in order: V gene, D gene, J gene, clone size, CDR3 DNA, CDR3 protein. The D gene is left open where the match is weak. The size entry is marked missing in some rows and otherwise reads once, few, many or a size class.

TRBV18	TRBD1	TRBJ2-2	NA	TGTGCCAGCTCACCCCGGGACAGTACGGCCGGGGAGCTGTTTTTT	CASSPRDSTAGELFF
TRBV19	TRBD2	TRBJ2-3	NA	TGTGCCAGTAGTATGGGCGGGAGAGGAGCGACAGATACGCAGTATTTT	CASSMGGRGATDTQYF
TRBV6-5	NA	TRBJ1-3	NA	TGTGCCAGCAGTTACTCCGGCCGCCGGGACACCATATATTTT	CASSYSGRRDTIYF
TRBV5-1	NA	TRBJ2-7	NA	TGCGCCAGCAGCTCTCTTGGAAACGAGCAGTACTTC	CASSSLGNEQYF
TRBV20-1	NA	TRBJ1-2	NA	TGCAGTGCTGACTCCGCGGTCGGCTACACCTTC	CSADSAVGYTF
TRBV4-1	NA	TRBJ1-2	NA	TGCGCCAGCAGCCAAGTAGTAGCGGACTATGGCTACACCTTC	CASSQVVADYGYTF
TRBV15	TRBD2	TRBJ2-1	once	TGTGCCACCAGCAGGGGAACTAGCGCCGACTACAATGAGCAGTTCTTC	CATSRGTSADYNEQFF
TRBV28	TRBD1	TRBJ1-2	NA	TGTGCCAGCAGACAGTCCGGGACAGGTTACGGCTACACCTTC	CASRQSGTGYGYTF
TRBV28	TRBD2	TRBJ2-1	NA	TGTGCCAGCCCGACGGCTAGCGGGACTTTCGATGAGCAGTTCTTC	CASPTASGTFDEQFF
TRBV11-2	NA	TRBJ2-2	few	TGTGCCAGCAGCCCCTCTACCGGGGAGCTGTTTTTT	CASSPSTGELFF
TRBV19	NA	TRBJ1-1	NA	TGTGCCAGTAGTACCCAGCCAAGAAACACTGAAGCTTTCTTT	CASSTQPRNTEAFF